The clone carrying this TCR beta chain was detected only a few times. Its antigen is as yet unknown. TCRdb re-derived calls from the 5' RACE reads in MiXCR, one entry per CDR3 protein. The data show over 350,000 distinct CDR3 sequences, about a sixth seen once. The source of the sample is a study of T-cell memory formation after mild COVID-19. Trimming removed 0 bases from V and 0 bases from J, with 15 bases in between. The CDR3 consists of 17 residues. In germline, CDR1 is DFQATT, CDR2 SNEGSKA (reference sequence). The study's findings and limits: The second-wave clones peaking on day 37 were not confirmed as SARS-CoV-2-specific.

The gene calls are TRBV20-1 and TRBJ1-5; no clear D gene. The source material was PBMCs or a T cell subset sorted from them (not recorded which). The receptor's source is a man aged 18 to 29 who had mild COVID-19 (a few samples of this study predate the infection). Cell type and time point are not known. The CDR3 nucleotides read TGCAGTGCTAGAGATAATTGGAAGGGAGATAGCAATCAGCCCCAGCATTTT. Residues: CSARDNWKGDSNQPQHF.